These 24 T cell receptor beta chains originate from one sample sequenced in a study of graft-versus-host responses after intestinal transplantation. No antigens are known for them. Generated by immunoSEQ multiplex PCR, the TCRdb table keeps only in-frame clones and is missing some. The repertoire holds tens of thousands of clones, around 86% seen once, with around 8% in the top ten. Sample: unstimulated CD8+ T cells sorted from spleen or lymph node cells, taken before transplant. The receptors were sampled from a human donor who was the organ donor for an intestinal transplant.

The CDR3 DNA reads TGCGCCAGCAGTAGGGGTCTTGGGTACGAGCAGTACTTC. Encoded protein: CASSRGLGYEQYF. The V gene is TRBV10-2, the J gene TRBJ2-7; TRBD1 might be the D (5 bases). The ends were cut back, 5 bases at V and 4 bases at J, with 12 bases in the middle. Germline loops: CDR1 WSHSY, CDR2 SAAADI. CDR3 length equals 13 residues.

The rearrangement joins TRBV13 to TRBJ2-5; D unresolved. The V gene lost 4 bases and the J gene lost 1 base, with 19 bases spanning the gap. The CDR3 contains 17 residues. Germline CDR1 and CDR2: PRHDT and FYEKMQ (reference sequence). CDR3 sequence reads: CASSSLRYMGSQETQYF. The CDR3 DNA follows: TGTGCCAGCAGCTCCCTTCGATATATGGGGTCCCAAGAGACCCAGTACTTC. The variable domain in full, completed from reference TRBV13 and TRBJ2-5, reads AAGVIQSPRHLIKEKRETATLKCYPIPRHDTVYWYQQGPGQDPQFLISFYEKMQSDKGSIPDRFSAQQFSDYHSELNMSSLELGDSALYFCASSSLRYMGSQETQYFGPGTRLLVL.

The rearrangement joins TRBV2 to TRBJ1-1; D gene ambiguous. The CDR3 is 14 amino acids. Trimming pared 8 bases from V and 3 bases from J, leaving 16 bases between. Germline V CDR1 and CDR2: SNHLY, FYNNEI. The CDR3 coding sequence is TGTGCCAGCCCTCCCATATTACCCGACACTGAAGCTTTCTTT. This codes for CASPPILPDTEAFF.

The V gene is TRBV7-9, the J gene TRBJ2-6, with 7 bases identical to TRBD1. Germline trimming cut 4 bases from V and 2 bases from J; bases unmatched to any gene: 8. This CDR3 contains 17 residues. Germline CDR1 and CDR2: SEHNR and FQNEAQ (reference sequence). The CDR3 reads CASSSQGVLTGANVLTF. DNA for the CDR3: TGTGCCAGCAGCTCCCAGGGGGTCCTGACTGGGGCCAACGTCCTGACTTTC.

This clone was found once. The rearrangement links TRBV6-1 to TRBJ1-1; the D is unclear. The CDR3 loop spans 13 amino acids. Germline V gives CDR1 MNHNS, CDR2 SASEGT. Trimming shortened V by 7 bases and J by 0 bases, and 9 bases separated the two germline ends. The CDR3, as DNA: TGTGCCAGCATTTTAGGCTTGAACACTGAAGCTTTCTTT. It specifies CASILGLNTEAFF.

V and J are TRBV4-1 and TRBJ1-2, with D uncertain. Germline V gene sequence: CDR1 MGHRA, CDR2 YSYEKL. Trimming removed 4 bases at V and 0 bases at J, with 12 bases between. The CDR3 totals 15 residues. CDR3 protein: CASSPIGPSNYGYTF. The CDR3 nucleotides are TGCGCCAGCAGCCCGATTGGGCCCTCTAACTATGGCTACACCTTC.

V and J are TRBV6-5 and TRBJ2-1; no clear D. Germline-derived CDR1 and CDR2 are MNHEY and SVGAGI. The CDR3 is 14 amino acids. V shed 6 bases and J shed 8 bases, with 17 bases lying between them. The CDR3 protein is CASRDSSSRYEQFF. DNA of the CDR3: TGTGCCAGCAGAGATTCGAGTAGCAGGTATGAGCAGTTCTTC.

The chain's CDR3 is CASSPGLGYEQYF. DNA of the CDR3: TGCGCCAGCAGTCCGGGACTCGGCTACGAGCAGTACTTC. The chain couples TRBV10-1 to TRBJ2-7, with D perhaps matching TRBD2 (6 bases). V gave up 5 bases and J gave up 3 bases, with 11 bases separating them. CDR3 length: 13 amino acids. Germline CDR1 is WNHNN and CDR2 is SYGVQD (reference sequence).

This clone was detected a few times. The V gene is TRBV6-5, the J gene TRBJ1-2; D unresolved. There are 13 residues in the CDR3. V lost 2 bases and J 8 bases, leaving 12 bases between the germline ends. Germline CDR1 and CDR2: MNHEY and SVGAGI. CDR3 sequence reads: CASSYKGVLGYTF. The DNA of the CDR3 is TGTGCCAGCAGTTACAAAGGAGTGCTAGGCTACACCTTC.

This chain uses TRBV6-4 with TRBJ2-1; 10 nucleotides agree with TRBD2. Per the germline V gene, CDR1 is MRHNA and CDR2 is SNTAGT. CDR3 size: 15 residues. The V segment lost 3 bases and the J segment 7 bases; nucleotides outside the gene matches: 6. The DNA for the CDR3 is TGTGCCAGCAGTGAAACAGCGGGGGGGATGAATGAGCAGTTCTTC. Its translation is CASSETAGGMNEQFF.

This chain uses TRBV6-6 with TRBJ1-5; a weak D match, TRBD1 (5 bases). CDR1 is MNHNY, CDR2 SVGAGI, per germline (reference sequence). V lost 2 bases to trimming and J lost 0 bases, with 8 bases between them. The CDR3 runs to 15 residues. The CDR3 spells CASSYGGNSNQPQHF. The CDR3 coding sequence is TGTGCCAGCAGTTACGGGGGGAATAGCAATCAGCCCCAGCATTTT.

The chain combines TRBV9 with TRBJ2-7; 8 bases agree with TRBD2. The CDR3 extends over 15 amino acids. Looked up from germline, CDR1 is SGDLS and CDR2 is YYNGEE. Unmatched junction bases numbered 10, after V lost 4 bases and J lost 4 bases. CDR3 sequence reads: CASSHGGAPSYEQYF. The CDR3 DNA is TGTGCCAGCAGCCACGGGGGGGCCCCCTCTTACGAGCAGTACTTC.

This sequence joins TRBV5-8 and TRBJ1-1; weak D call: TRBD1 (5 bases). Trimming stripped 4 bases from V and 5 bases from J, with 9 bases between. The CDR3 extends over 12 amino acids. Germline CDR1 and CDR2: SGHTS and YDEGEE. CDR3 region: CASSPGRTEAFF. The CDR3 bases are TGTGCCAGCAGCCCAGGGAGAACTGAAGCTTTCTTT. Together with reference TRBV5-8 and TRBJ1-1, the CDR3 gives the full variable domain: EAGVTQSPTHLIKTRGQQATLRCSPISGHTSVYWYQQALGLGLQFLLWYDEGEERNRGNFPPRFSGRQFPNYSSELNVNALELEDSALYLCASSPGRTEAFFGQGTRLTVV.

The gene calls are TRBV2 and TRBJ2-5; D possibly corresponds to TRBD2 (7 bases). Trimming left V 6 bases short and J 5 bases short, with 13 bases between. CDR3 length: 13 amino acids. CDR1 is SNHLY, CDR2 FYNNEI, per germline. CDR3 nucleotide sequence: TGTGCCAGCAGAGGAGGGGGAGGGGAGACCCAGTACTTC. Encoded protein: CASRGGGGETQYF. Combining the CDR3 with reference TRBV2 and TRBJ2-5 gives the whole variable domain EPEVTQTPSHQVTQMGQEVILRCVPISNHLYFYWYRQILGQKVEFLVSFYNNEISEKSEIFDDQFSVERPDGSNFTLKIRSTKLEDSAMYFCASRGGGGETQYFGPGTRLLVL.

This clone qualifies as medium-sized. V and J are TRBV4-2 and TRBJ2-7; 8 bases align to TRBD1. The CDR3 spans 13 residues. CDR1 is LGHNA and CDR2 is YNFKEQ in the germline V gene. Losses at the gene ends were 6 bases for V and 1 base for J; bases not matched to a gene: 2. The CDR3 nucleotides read TGTGCCAGCAGTGACAGGGGTTCCTACGAGCAGTACTTC. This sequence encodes CASSDRGSYEQYF.

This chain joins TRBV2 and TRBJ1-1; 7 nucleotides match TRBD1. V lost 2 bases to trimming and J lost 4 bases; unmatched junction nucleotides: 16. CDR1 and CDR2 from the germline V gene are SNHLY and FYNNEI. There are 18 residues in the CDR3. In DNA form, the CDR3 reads TGTGCCAGCAGTGAACAAGGGGGCGTTACCGTGCTGAGCACTGAAGCTTTCTTT. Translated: CASSEQGGVTVLSTEAFF.

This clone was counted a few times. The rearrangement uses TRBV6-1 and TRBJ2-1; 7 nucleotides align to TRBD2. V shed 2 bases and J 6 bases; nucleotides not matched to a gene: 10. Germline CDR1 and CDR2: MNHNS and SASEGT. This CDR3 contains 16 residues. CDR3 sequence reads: CASSEIDGGSGNEQFF. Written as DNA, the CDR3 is TGTGCCAGCAGTGAAATCGACGGGGGGTCGGGCAATGAGCAGTTCTTC.

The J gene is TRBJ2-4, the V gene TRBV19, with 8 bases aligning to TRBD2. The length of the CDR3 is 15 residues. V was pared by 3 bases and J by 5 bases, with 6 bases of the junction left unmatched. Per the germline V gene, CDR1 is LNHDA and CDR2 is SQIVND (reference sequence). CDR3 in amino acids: CASSMDGGAQNIQYF. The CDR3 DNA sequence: TGTGCCAGTAGTATGGACGGGGGGGCCCAAAACATTCAGTACTTC. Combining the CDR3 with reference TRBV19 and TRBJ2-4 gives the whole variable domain DGGITQSPKYLFRKEGQNVTLSCEQNLNHDAMYWYRQDPGQGLRLIYYSQIVNDFQKGDIAEGYSVSREKKESFPLTVTSAQKNPTAFYLCASSMDGGAQNIQYFGAGTRLSVL.

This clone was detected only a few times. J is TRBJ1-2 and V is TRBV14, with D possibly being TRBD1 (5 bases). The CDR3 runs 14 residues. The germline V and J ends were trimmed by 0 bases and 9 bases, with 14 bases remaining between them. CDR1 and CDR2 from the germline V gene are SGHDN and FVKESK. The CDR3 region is CASSQDWQGWSYTF. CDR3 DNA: TGTGCCAGCAGCCAAGATTGGCAGGGTTGGAGCTACACCTTC.

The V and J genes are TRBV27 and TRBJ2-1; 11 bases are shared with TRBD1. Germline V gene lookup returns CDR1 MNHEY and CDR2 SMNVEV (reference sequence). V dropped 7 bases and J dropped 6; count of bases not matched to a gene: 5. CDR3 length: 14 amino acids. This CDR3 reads CASTWDRGSNEQFF. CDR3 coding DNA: TGTGCCAGCACCTGGGACAGGGGGTCCAATGAGCAGTTCTTC.

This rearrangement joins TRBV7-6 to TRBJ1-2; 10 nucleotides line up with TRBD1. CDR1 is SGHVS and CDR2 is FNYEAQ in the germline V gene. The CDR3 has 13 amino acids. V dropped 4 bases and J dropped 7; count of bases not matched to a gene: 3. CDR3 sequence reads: CASSSGTGVGYTF. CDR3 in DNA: TGTGCCAGCAGCTCCGGGACAGGGGTTGGCTACACCTTC.

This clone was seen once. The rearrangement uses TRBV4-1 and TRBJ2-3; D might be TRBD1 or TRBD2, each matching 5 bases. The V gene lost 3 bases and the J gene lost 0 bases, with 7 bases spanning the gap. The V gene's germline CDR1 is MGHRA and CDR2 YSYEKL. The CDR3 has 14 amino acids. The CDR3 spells CASSQGPSTDTQYF. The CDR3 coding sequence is TGCGCCAGCAGCCAGGGACCCAGCACAGATACGCAGTATTTT.

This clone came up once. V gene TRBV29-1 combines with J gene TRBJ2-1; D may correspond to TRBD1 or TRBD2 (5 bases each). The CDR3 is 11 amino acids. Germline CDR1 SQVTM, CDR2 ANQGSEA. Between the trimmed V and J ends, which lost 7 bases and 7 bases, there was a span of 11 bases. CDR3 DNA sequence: TGCAGCGCCGATGGGGGAAATGAGCAGTTCTTC. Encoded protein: CSADGGNEQFF.

CDR3 sequence (DNA): TGTGCCAGCAGCTATGAAACCGGGACGCACAATGAGCAGTTCTTC. Protein sequence: CASSYETGTHNEQFF. The chain employs TRBV5-4 and TRBJ2-1; D possibly matches TRBD1 or TRBD2 (5 bases each). Germline CDR1 and CDR2: SGHNT and YYREEE (reference sequence). The CDR3 spans 15 residues. Deletions cut 3 bases from V and 5 bases from J, with 15 bases between.